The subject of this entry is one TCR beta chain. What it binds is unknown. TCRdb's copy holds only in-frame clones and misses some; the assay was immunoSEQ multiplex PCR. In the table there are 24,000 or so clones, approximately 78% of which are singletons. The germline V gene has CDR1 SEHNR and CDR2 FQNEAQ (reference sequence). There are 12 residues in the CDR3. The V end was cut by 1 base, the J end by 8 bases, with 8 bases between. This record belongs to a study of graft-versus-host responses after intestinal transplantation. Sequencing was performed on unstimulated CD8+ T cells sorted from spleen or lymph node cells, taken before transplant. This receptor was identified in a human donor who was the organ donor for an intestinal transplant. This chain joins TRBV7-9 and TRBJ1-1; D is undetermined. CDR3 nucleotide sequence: TGTGCCAGCAGCTTAGGTGGACTAGAAGCTTTCTTT. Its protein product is CASSLGGLEAFF.